This T cell receptor (beta chain) derives from a study of blood T cell repertoires in COVID-19. Study information: PBMCs, B-cell-depleted T cells, or T cells provided the cDNA or gDNA that made up the material.

How the authors handled the data: Estimated nucleated cell counts came from reference gene primer amplification. Profiled with immunoSEQ multiplex PCR; TCRdb holds only in-frame clones, not every one. Clone size and V and J calls were adopted from that table, with D and trimming inferred from the DNA. The top ten hold about 6.6% of the sample, which has around 90,000 clones, over 80% seen once. The CDR3 has 16 residues. Trimming took 1 base from V and 5 from J; bases not matched to a gene: 5. CDR1 is SEHNR and CDR2 is FQNEAQ in the germline V gene (reference sequence). Sequences were obtained from peripheral blood. The clonotype was recovered from a woman aged 55-69 years with active COVID-19. The chain is built from TRBV7-9 and TRBJ2-3; 11 bases align to TRBD1. DNA for the CDR3: TGTGCCAGCAGCTTAGTCGGGACAGGGGGTTTAGATACGCAGTATTTT. Translating it yields CASSLVGTGGLDTQYF.